This entry features one T cell receptor (beta chain) sequence. Its antigen is as yet unknown. The CDR3 spans 16 residues. Trimming cost V 5 bases and J 4 bases; bases outside gene matches: 10. Germline V gene data show CDR1 as SGHRS and CDR2 as YFSETQ. This sample was included in a study of response to subunit inactivated influenza vaccine. General study points: New T cells are recruited in small numbers by each seasonal influenza vaccination, according to the authors' suggestion.

TCRdb re-called the RT-PCR reads through MiXCR, storing one row per CDR3 protein. Of roughly 290,000 distinct CDR3 sequences detected, less than 25% appear once; the ten largest clones hold about a tenth. The source of this sequence is a man aged 50 to 69 who received an inactivated influenza vaccine. The sample was PBMCs from blood, taken 21 months after vaccination. The V and J genes are TRBV5-1 and TRBJ2-5; the match to TRBD1 covers 11 bases. CDR3 sequence (DNA): TGCGCCAGCAGACCCTCCGGGACAGGGGGGTTAGAGACCCAGTACTTC. Amino acid sequence: CASRPSGTGGLETQYF.